The clone carrying this T cell receptor beta chain is categorized as medium-sized. The antigen remains unidentified. The data belong to a study of T and B cells in COVID-19 patients. Background on the study: Recovered patients mostly had mild to moderate COVID-19 managed as outpatients. Most of the roughly 20 active-infection patients had comorbidities associated with unfavorable COVID-19 outcome. Whole-study findings and limits: No sequencing was yet done of CD4+, regulatory or CD8+ subsets, or of SARS-CoV-2-responsive or tetramer+ sorted cells.

Deletions cut 8 bases from V and 0 bases from J, with 11 bases between. The CDR3 contains 14 residues. Germline CDR1 is LNHNV and CDR2 is YYDKDF (reference sequence). Blood genomic DNA input for TRB amplification was 250-500 ng. Multiplex PCR with BIOMED2 TRB-A/B primer pools amplified TRB rearrangements. TCRdb analysed the multiplex PCR reads with MiXCR anew, one entry per CDR3 protein. Of about 15,000 distinct CDR3 sequences in the sample, roughly 29% were seen once. The source of this sequence is a human donor who had recovered from COVID-19. What was sequenced was blood. The chain joins TRBV15 to TRBJ2-1; D uncertain. This chain's CDR3 is CATSPSSSYNEQFF. The CDR3 nucleotides read TGTGCCACCTCGCCTTCGAGCTCCTACAATGAGCAGTTCTTC.